This T cell receptor beta chain comes out of a study of a mutant IDH1 vaccine in newly diagnosed glioma. Study information: Scheduled at week 35, visit V12 preceded visit V13, held at week 47.

The time point is: week 35, safety follow-up. The investigators gave 300 ug of mutant IDH1 20-mer peptide in each vaccine dose, together with topical imiquimod. Donors harbored newly found WHO grade 3 or 4 IDH1-mutant, ATRX-lost astrocytomas. This table comes from immunoSEQ multiplex PCR, and its TCRdb copy is limited to in-frame clones, with some not included. The table lists tens of thousands of clones, 70% to 80% of them singletons. Trimming cost V 3 bases and J 4 bases; bases outside gene matches: 4. There are 14 residues in the CDR3. Germline V gene sequence: CDR1 SGDLS, CDR2 YYNGEE. Concerning this clone: Its antigen is not identified.

The sample here was PBMCs, taken from a glioma patient whose treatment included an IDH1 peptide vaccine. The chain carries TRBV9 and TRBJ1-5, with 7 bases matching TRBD1. This TCR was sampled from a man in his forties with glioma. CDR3 DNA sequence: TGTGCCAGCAGCGGGGGGGACAGAAATCAGCCCCAGCATTTT. Amino acids: CASSGGDRNQPQHF.